This TCR beta chain was captured in a study of blood T cells in healthy people across ages. Collection of 7.5 to 10 milliliters of peripheral blood was performed for each donor. This clonotype was counted a few times. The second PCR ran about 6 to 12 cycles with a sample-barcoded 5' primer and J-beta primers. TCRdb reanalysed the 5' RACE reads using MiXCR and keeps one entry per CDR3 protein. There are about 1.6 million distinct CDR3 sequences in the sample; about 31% occur only once, and about 11% lies in the top ten. After removal of 0 bases from V and 3 bases from J, the junction contained 4 bases not matched to a gene. This CDR3 region has 16 residues. Germline assignment: CDR1 SGHRS and CDR2 YFSETQ.

The sample taken for sequencing was blood. The chain carries TRBV5-1 and TRBJ1-5, with TRBD1 identical over 9 bases. The clonotype originates from a woman aged 25 to 39 in good health. CDR3 sequence: CASSLGWDRDNQPQHF. DNA of the CDR3: TGCGCCAGCAGCTTGGGGTGGGACAGGGACAATCAGCCCCAGCATTTT.